This T cell receptor beta chain was found in a study of OX40 agonist ivuxolimab in advanced cancers. Clones were read by immunoSEQ multiplex PCR, and TCRdb kept only the in-frame ones, dropping some. Seen here are tens of thousands of clones, about 85% observed once, and the top ten hold roughly 5.3%. After removal of 4 bases from V and 4 bases from J, the junction contained 8 bases not matched to a gene. Germline CDR1 and CDR2: SGDLS and YYNGEE. CDR3 size: 16 residues. This sequence originates from an adult with an advanced solid tumor such as melanoma, head and neck, liver or kidney cancer. The chain links TRBV9 to TRBJ2-2, with 9 bases lining up with TRBD2. This sample comprised CD4+ or CD8+ T cells sorted from blood, obtained in a trial of the OX40 agonist ivuxolimab. CDR3 region: CASSPQTSGGTGELFF. The CDR3 nucleotides read TGTGCCAGCAGCCCCCAGACTAGCGGAGGCACCGGGGAGCTGTTTTTT.